This entry features one T cell receptor beta chain sequence. After isolation, RNA underwent reverse transcription to generate cDNA as the sequencing template. The method was immunoSEQ multiplex PCR; TCRdb's version includes in-frame clones alone and lacks a portion of them. The table records 110,000 to 150,000 clones, around 60% of them present only once. This entry is derived from a study of CD8+ T cells in alopecia areata. The germline V and J ends were trimmed by 1 base and 5 bases, with 15 bases remaining between them. Germline V gene lookup returns CDR1 SGHRS and CDR2 YFSETQ. CDR3 length: 15 amino acids.

The sample in question was CD4+ T cells sorted from blood, obtained at week 0. The origin of this receptor is a human donor with alopecia areata. This chain connects TRBV5-1 to TRBJ2-5; D unclear. CDR3 nucleotide sequence: TGCGCCAGCAGCTTGAGATCTGGACCTGGGGAGACCCAGTACTTC. Amino acids: CASSLRSGPGETQYF.